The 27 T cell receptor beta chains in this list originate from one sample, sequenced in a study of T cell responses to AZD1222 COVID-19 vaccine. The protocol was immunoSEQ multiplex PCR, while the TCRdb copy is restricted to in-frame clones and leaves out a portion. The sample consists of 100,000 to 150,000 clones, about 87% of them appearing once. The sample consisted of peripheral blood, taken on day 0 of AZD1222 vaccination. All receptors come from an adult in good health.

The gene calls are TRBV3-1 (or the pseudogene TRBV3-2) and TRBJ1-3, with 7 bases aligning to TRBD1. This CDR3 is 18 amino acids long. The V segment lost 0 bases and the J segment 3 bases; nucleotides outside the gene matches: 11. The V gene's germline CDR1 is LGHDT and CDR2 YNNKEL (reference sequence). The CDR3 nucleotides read TGTGCCAGCAGCCAAGATACAGGGACAGAGCCATATGGAAACACCATATATTTT. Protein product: CASSQDTGTEPYGNTIYF.

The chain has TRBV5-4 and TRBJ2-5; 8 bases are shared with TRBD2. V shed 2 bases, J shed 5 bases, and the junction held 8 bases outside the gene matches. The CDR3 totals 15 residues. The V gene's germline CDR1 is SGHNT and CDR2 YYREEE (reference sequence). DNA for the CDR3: TGTGCCAGCAGCTTTAGGTTAGCGGGACGGGAGACCCAGTACTTC. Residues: CASSFRLAGRETQYF.

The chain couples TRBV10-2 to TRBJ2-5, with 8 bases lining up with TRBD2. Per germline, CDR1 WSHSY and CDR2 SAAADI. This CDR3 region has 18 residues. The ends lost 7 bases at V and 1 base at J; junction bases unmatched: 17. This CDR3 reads CASKPDGRGGRFQETQYF. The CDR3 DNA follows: TGCGCCAGCAAACCTGATGGCCGGGGGGGCAGGTTCCAAGAGACCCAGTACTTC.

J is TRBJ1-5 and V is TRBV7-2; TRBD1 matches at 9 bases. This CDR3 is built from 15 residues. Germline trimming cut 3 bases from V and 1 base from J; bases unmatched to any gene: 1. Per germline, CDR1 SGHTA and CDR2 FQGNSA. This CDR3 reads CASSFTGGSNQPQHF. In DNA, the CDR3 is TGTGCCAGCAGCTTTACAGGGGGCAGCAATCAGCCCCAGCATTTT.

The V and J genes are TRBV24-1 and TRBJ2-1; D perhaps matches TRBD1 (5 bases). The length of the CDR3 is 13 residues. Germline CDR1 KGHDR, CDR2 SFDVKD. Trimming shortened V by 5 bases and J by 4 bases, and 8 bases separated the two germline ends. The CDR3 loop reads CATSVGLYNEQFF. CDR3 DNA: TGTGCCACCAGTGTGGGGCTTTACAATGAGCAGTTCTTC.

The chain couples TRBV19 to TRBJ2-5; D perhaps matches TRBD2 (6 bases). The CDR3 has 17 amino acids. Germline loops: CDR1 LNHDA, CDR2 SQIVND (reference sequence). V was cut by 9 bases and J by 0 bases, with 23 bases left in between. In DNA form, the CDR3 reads TGTGCCAGCCGAGGCGGGACTCGCTATAGCGACCAAGAGACCCAGTACTTC. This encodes CASRGGTRYSDQETQYF.

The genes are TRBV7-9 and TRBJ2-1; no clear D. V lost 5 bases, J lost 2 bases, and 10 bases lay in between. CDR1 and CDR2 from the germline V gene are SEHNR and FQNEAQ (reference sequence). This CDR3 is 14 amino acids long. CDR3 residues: CASSHRWAYNEQFF. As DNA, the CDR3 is TGTGCCAGCAGCCACAGATGGGCCTACAATGAGCAGTTCTTC.

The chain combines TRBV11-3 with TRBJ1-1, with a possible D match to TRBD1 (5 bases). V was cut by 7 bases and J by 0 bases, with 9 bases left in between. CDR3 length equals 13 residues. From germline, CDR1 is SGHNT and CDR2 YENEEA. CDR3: CASTRAMNTEAFF. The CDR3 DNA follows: TGTGCCAGCACCAGGGCAATGAACACTGAAGCTTTCTTT.

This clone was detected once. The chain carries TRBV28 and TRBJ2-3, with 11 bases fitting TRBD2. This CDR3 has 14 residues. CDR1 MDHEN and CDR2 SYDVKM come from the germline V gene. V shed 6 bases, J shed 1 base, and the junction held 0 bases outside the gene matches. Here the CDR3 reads CASRLAGGTDTQYF. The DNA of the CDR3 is TGTGCCAGCAGACTAGCGGGGGGCACAGATACGCAGTATTTT.

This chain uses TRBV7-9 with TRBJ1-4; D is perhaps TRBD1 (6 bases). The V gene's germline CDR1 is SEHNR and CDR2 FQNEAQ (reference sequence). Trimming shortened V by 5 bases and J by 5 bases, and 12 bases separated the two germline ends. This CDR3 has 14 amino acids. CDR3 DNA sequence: TGTGCCAGCAGCCCGACAGGTGAAAATGAAAAACTGTTTTTT. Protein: CASSPTGENEKLFF. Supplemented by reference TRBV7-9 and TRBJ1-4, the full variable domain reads DTGVSQNPRHKITKRGQNVTFRCDPISEHNRLYWYRQTLGQGPEFLTYFQNEAQLEKSRLLSDRFSAERPKGSFSTLEIQRTEQGDSAMYLCASSPTGENEKLFFGSGTQLSVL.

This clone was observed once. CDR3 amino acids: CASSYSDSYTGELFF. In nucleotides, the CDR3 is TGTGCCAGCAGTTACTCCGACTCCTACACCGGGGAGCTGTTTTTT. The chain couples TRBV6-2 or TRBV6-3 to TRBJ2-2; D remains unclear. CDR3 length: 15 amino acids. Deletions cut 0 bases from V and 3 bases from J, with 8 bases between. Germline loops: CDR1 MNHEY, CDR2 SVGEGT.

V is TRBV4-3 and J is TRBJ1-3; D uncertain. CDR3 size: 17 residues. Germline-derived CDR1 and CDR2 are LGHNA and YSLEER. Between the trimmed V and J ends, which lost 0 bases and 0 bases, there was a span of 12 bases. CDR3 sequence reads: CASSQDLEAASGNTIYF. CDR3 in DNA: TGCGCCAGCAGCCAAGATCTCGAGGCAGCCTCTGGAAACACCATATATTTT.

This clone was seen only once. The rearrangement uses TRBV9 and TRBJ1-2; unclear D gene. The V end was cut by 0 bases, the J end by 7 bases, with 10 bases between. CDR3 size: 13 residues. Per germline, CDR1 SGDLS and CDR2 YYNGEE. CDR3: CASSVGQPSGYTF. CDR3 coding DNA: TGTGCCAGCAGCGTAGGGCAGCCCTCTGGCTACACCTTC.

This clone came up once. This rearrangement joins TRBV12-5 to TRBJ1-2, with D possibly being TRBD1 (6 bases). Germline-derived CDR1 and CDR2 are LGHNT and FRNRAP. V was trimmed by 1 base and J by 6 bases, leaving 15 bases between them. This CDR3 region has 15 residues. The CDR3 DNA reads TGTGCTAGTGGTTTGGATTTACAGGGCGAGGATGGCTACACCTTC. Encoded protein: CASGLDLQGEDGYTF.

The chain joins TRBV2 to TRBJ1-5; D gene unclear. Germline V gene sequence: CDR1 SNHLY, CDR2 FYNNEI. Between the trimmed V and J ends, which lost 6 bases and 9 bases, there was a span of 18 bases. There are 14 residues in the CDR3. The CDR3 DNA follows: TGTGCCAGCAGCGGTACATATGCCCTCGGGCCCCAGCATTTT. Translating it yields CASSGTYALGPQHF. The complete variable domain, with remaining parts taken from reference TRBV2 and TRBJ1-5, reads EPEVTQTPSHQVTQMGQEVILRCVPISNHLYFYWYRQILGQKVEFLVSFYNNEISEKSEIFDDQFSVERPDGSNFTLKIRSTKLEDSAMYFCASSGTYALGPQHFGDGTRLSIL.

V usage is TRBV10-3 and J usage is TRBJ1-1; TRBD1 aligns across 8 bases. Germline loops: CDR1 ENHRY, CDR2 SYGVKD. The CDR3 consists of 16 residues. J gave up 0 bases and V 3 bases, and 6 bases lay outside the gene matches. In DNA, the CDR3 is TGTGCCATCAGTGATTCAGGGGGCCGGTTGAACACTGAAGCTTTCTTT. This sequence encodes CAISDSGGRLNTEAFF.

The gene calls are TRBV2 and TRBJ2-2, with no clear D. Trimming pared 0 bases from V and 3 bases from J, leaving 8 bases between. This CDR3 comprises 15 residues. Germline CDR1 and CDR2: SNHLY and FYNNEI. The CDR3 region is CASSEAQGDTGELFF. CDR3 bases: TGTGCCAGCAGTGAAGCGCAAGGAGACACCGGGGAGCTGTTTTTT.

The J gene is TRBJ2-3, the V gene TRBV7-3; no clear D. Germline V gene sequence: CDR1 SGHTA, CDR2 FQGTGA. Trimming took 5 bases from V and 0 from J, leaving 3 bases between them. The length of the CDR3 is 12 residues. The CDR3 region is CASSPSTDTQYF. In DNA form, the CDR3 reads TGTGCCAGCAGCCCTAGCACAGATACGCAGTATTTT.

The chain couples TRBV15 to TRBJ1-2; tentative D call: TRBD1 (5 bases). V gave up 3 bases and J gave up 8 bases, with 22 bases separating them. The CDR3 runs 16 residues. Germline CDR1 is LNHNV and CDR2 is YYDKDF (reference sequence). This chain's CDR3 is CATSRAGTPGMGGYTF. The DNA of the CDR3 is TGTGCCACCAGCAGGGCCGGGACCCCGGGGATGGGAGGCTACACCTTC. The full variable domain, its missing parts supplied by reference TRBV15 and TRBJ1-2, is DAMVIQNPRYQVTQFGKPVTLSCSQTLNHNVMYWYQQKSSQAPKLLFHYYDKDFNNEADTPDNFQSRRPNTSFCFLDIRSPGLGDTAMYLCATSRAGTPGMGGYTFGSGTRLTVV.

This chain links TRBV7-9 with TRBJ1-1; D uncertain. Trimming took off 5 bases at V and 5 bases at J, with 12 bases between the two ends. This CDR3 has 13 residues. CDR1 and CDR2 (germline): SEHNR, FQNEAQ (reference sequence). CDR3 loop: CASSPSNPTEAFF. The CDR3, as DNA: TGTGCCAGCAGCCCTTCGAACCCGACTGAAGCTTTCTTT.

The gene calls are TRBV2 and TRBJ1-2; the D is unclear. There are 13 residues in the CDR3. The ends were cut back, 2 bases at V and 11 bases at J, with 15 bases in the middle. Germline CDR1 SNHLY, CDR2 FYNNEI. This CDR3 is CASSESVGVGYTF. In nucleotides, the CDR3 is TGTGCCAGCAGTGAAAGTGTCGGGGTTGGTTACACCTTC.

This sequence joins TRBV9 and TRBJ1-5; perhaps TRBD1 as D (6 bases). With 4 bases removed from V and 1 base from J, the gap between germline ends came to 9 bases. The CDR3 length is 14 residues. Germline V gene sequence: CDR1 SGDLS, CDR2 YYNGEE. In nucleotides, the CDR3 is TGTGCCAGCAGCACCCAGGGGAGCAATCAGCCCCAGCATTTT. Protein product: CASSTQGSNQPQHF.

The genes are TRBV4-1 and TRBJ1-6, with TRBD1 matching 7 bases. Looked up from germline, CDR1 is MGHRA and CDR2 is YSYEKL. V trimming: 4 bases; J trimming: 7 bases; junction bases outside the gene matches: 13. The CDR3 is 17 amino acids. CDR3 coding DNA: TGCGCCAGCAGCCGAGATCCCGCGGGCAGGGGGAATTCACCCCTCCACTTT. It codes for CASSRDPAGRGNSPLHF.

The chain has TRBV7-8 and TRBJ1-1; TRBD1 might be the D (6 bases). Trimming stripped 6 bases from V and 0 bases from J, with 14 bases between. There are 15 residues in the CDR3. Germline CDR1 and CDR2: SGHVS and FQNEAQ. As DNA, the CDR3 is TGTGCCAGCAGTCATGAGGGACACTTGAACACTGAAGCTTTCTTT. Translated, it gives CASSHEGHLNTEAFF.

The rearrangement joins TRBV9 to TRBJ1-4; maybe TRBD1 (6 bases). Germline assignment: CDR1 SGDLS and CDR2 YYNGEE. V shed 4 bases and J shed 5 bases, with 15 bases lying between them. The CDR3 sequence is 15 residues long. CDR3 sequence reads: CASSSSGGANEKLFF. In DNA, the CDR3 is TGTGCCAGCAGCTCCAGTGGGGGGGCGAATGAAAAACTGTTTTTT.

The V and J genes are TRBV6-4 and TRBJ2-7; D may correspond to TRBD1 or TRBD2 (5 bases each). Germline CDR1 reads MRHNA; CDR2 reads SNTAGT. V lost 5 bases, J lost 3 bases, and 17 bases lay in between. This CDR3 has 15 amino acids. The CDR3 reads CASSRDPGSLYEQYF. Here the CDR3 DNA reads TGTGCCAGCAGTCGGGACCCCGGAAGCCTCTACGAGCAGTACTTC.

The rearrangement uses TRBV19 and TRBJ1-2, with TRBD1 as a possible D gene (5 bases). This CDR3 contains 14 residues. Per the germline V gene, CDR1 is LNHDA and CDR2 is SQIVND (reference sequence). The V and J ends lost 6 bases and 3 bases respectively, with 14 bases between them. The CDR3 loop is CASRLTGPYYGYTF. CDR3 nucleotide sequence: TGTGCCAGTAGACTGACGGGGCCCTACTATGGCTACACCTTC.